The 14 T cell receptor beta chains below come from one sample, sequenced in a study of beta chain features in type 1 diabetes. Findings and caveats of the study: Significant though moderate, a shortening of TCRB CDR3s appeared in all four CD4+ subsets of Type 1 diabetes patients.

cDNA synthesis used the whole RNA isolate, giving expressed TCRB sequences. Clones were read by immunoSEQ multiplex PCR, and TCRdb kept only the in-frame ones, dropping some. The sample records about 240,000 clones, around 13% being singletons. No antigens are known for them. The sample comprised naive CD4+ T cells from blood. The receptors here all came from a man aged 25-40 years with type 1 diabetes.

V usage is TRBV5-1 and J usage is TRBJ2-1, with TRBD2 matching over 7 bases. Germline CDR1 SGHRS, CDR2 YFSETQ. The CDR3 has 16 residues. With V trimmed by 6 bases and J by 10 bases, 19 bases remained unmatched. The CDR3 is CASTRGGSPRVLEQFF. For the CDR3, the DNA is TGCGCCAGCACCCGCGGGGGTTCTCCTAGAGTTCTAGAGCAGTTCTTC. Complete variable domain (other parts from reference TRBV5-1 and TRBJ2-1): KAGVTQTPRYLIKTRGQQVTLSCSPISGHRSVSWYQQTPGQGLQFLFEYFSETQRNKGNFPGRFSGRQFSNSRSEMNVSTLELGDSALYLCASTRGGSPRVLEQFFGPGTRLTVL.

This clone has more than one count but fewer than ten. This chain uses TRBV28 with TRBJ1-6, with TRBD1 matching over 7 bases. The length of the CDR3 is 15 residues. The V gene's germline CDR1 is MDHEN and CDR2 SYDVKM. V lost 3 bases to trimming and J lost 5 bases; unmatched junction nucleotides: 4. CDR3 coding DNA: TGTGCCAGCAGTTTCCGGGACAGAAATAATTCACCCCTCCACTTT. Amino acids: CASSFRDRNNSPLHF.

This clone has a handful of counts. The J gene is TRBJ2-5, the V gene TRBV2; TRBD2 matches 9 bases. This CDR3 region has 15 residues. J gave up 4 bases and V 6 bases, and 9 bases lay outside the gene matches. Germline V gene lookup returns CDR1 SNHLY and CDR2 FYNNEI. The DNA of the CDR3 is TGTGCCAGCAGCTTAGCGGGGGCTCCGGGAGAGACCCAGTACTTC. The encoded protein is CASSLAGAPGETQYF.

In this sample, this clone turned up a few times. The genes are TRBV30 and TRBJ2-3, with a weak D call TRBD2 (6 bases). V gave up 2 bases and J gave up 3 bases, with 9 bases separating them. The CDR3 extends over 13 amino acids. Germline values: CDR1 GTSNPN, CDR2 SVGIG (reference sequence). CDR3 region: CAWSNRGTDTQYF. CDR3 nucleotides: TGTGCCTGGAGTAACCGGGGGACAGATACGCAGTATTTT. Full variable domain (remainder filled in from reference TRBV30 and TRBJ2-3): SQTIHQWPATLVQPVGSPLSLECTVEGTSNPNLYWYRQAAGRGLQLLFYSVGIGQISSEVPQNLSASRPQDRQFILSSKKLLLSDSGFYLCAWSNRGTDTQYFGPGTRLTVL.

J is TRBJ1-2 and V is TRBV6-5; D unclear. Trimming removed 3 bases from V and 6 bases from J, with 11 bases in between. The germline V gene encodes CDR1 MNHEY and CDR2 SVGAGI. The CDR3 sequence is 13 residues long. The CDR3 sequence is CASSYQLENGYTF. In DNA form, the CDR3 reads TGTGCCAGCAGTTATCAATTAGAGAATGGCTACACCTTC.

The CDR3 region has the DNA TGTGCCTGGACCGGGACAGGGGGTCAGCCCCAGCATTTT. Protein sequence: CAWTGTGGQPQHF. The rearrangement uses TRBV30 and TRBJ1-5; TRBD1 matches at 11 bases. V shed 4 bases and J 6 bases; nucleotides not matched to a gene: 2. The CDR3 length is 13 residues. The germline CDR1 and CDR2 sequences are GTSNPN and SVGIG (reference sequence).

The CDR3 DNA sequence: TGTGCCAGCAGCTTAGACTCTAGCACAGATACGCAGTATTTT. This codes for CASSLDSSTDTQYF. This rearrangement joins TRBV7-2 to TRBJ2-3; no definite D call. The CDR3 is 14 residues long. Germline V gene lookup returns CDR1 SGHTA and CDR2 FQGNSA. Trimming stripped 1 base from V and 0 bases from J, with 5 bases between.

This rearrangement joins TRBV5-6 to TRBJ2-7, with 7 nucleotides matching TRBD1. J lost 2 bases, V lost 3 bases, and 5 bases had no gene match. In germline, CDR1 is SGHDT, CDR2 YYEEEE. This CDR3 comprises 14 residues. This CDR3 is CASSSRGRPYEQYF. Here the CDR3 DNA reads TGTGCCAGCAGCTCAAGGGGGCGACCCTACGAGCAGTACTTC.

This clone was detected only a few times. The rearrangement links TRBV30 to TRBJ2-7; tentatively, D is TRBD1 (6 bases). V gave up 0 bases and J gave up 2 bases, with 14 bases separating them. Germline assignment: CDR1 GTSNPN and CDR2 SVGIG (reference sequence). This CDR3 has 15 amino acids. CDR3 in amino acids: CAWSVSTGSTYEQYF. The CDR3 DNA follows: TGTGCCTGGAGTGTGTCGACAGGATCAACCTACGAGCAGTACTTC.

The chain joins TRBV28 to TRBJ2-2, with a weak D call TRBD1 (6 bases). Between the trimmed V and J ends, which lost 1 base and 7 bases, there was a span of 10 bases. The CDR3 is 14 amino acids. The germline V gene encodes CDR1 MDHEN and CDR2 SYDVKM. The CDR3 nucleotides read TGTGCCAGCAGTTTATCAGGGGCCGGCGGGGAGCTGTTTTTT. It yields the protein CASSLSGAGGELFF.

This clone turned up a few times. The V and J genes are TRBV19 and TRBJ1-2, with D possibly TRBD1 on 5 matching bases. Germline CDR1 and CDR2: LNHDA and SQIVND (reference sequence). The CDR3 contains 14 residues. Trimming stripped 7 bases from V and 6 bases from J, with 18 bases between. This CDR3 reads CASTIPGIRNGYTF. CDR3 DNA: TGTGCCAGTACCATCCCAGGGATTCGGAATGGCTACACCTTC.

This clone turned up a few times. For the CDR3, the DNA is TGCAGCGTTGAGACAGGGAAGTTCAATGAGCAGTTCTTC. Amino acids: CSVETGKFNEQFF. The chain employs TRBV29-1 and TRBJ2-1, with 7 bases aligning to TRBD1. Germline V gives CDR1 SQVTM, CDR2 ANQGSEA. J was trimmed by 6 bases and V by 3 bases; bases with no gene match: 5. The CDR3 extends over 13 amino acids.

For this clone: In the same sample, other DNA sequences code for this CDR3. The gene calls are TRBV7-2 and TRBJ2-5; possible D gene TRBD1, 6 bases. The CDR3 length is 14 residues. The germline V gene encodes CDR1 SGHTA and CDR2 FQGNSA. V was clipped by 1 base and J by 5 bases, with 11 bases between them. CDR3 sequence (DNA): TGTGCCAGCAGCTTAGGCAGGGGTAGGGAGACCCAGTACTTC. It is translated as CASSLGRGRETQYF.

This clone has only a few counts. J is TRBJ2-3 and V is TRBV7-9; possibly TRBD2 for D (6 bases). CDR3 length: 14 amino acids. V was pared by 3 bases and J by 3 bases, with 10 bases between. CDR1 SEHNR and CDR2 FQNEAQ come from the germline V gene (reference sequence). This CDR3 reads CASSFPGATDTQYF. CDR3 bases: TGTGCCAGCAGCTTTCCGGGAGCTACAGATACGCAGTATTTT.